This T cell receptor beta chain was sequenced in a study of T cells after yellow fever vaccination. V gave up 5 bases and J gave up 0 bases, with 14 bases separating them. This CDR3 has 15 amino acids. The germline V gene encodes CDR1 SGHTA and CDR2 FQGNSA. Study observations and caveats: Highly abundant clonotypes carried over from the bulk population could end up in FACS-sorted repertoires as contaminants. A large majority of primary-vaccination clones showed up again after the booster (approximately 95% CD4, around 85% CD8). Weaker, the secondary response had a peak occurring faster, on day 5 versus 15.

This clonotype has a handful of counts. No antigen is known for it. Conversion of TCR transcripts into cDNA relied on 5'RACE template switching, which added a universal primer site and UMIs. TCRdb passed the 5' RACE reads through MiXCR, listing each CDR3 protein once. Among about 400,000 distinct CDR3 sequences, under 14% were seen once, and the ten largest hold roughly 18%. This TCR came from a man younger than 35 who received the YFV17D yellow fever vaccine. V gene TRBV7-2 combines with J gene TRBJ2-7; D is unresolved. Sequencing was performed on PBMCs, taken on the day of the first yellow fever vaccination. In nucleotides, the CDR3 is TGTGCCAGCAGCCCGCGGACCGCGAGCTCCTACGAGCAGTACTTC. Translating it yields CASSPRTASSYEQYF. Filled out from reference TRBV7-2 and TRBJ2-7, the complete variable domain reads GAGVSQSPSNKVTEKGKDVELRCDPISGHTALYWYRQSLGQGLEFLIYFQGNSAPDKSGLPSDRFSAERTGGSVSTLTIQRTQQEDSAVYLCASSPRTASSYEQYFGPGTRLTVT.